Sequencing of this TCR beta chain was carried out in a study of T cell repertoires in cytomegalovirus infection. Study observations and caveats: CMV-specific TCR beta clonotypes restricted by HLA-C were the ones dominating the ex vivo response.

CDR1 and CDR2 from the germline V gene are SGHRS and YFSETQ. The CDR3 spans 15 residues. The V and J ends lost 2 bases and 6 bases, in that order; junction bases with no gene match: 10. Remarks on this clonotype: Antigen: not known.

From the reads, TCRdb called clonotypes with MiXCR, one entry per CDR3 protein. In the table there are about 920,000 distinct CDR3 sequences, around 31% of which are singletons. The sequencing here drew on cultured CD8+ T cells from PBMCs, taken from culture after CMV antigen stimulation. This clonotype originated in a human donor in good health (CMV status not recorded). Some clones in this sample may be carry-over from other donors' samples. V is TRBV5-1 and J is TRBJ1-2; 7 bases agree with TRBD1. CDR3 region: CASSFYRGIRDGYTF. The CDR3 DNA sequence: TGCGCCAGCAGCTTCTACAGGGGAATAAGAGATGGCTACACCTTC. Full variable domain (missing parts from reference TRBV5-1 and TRBJ1-2): KAGVTQTPRYLIKTRGQQVTLSCSPISGHRSVSWYQQTPGQGLQFLFEYFSETQRNKGNFPGRFSGRQFSNSRSEMNVSTLELGDSALYLCASSFYRGIRDGYTFGSGTRLTVV.